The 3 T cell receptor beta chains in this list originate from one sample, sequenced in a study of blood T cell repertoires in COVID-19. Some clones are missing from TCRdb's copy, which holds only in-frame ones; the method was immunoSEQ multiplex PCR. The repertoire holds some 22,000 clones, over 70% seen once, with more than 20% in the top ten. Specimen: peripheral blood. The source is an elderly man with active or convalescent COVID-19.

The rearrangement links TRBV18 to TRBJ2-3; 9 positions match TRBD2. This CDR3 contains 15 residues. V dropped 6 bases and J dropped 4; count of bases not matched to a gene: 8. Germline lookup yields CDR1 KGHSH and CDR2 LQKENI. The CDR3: CASSRAGGPPDTQYF. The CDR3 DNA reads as TGTGCCAGCTCCCGGGCGGGAGGGCCACCAGATACGCAGTATTTT.

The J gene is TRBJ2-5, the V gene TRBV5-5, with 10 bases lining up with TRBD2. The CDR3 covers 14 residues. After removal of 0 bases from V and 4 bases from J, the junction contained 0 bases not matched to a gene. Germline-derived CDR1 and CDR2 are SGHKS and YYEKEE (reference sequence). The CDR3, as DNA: TGTGCCAGCAGCTTGGGGACTAGCGGAGAGACCCAGTACTTC. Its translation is CASSLGTSGETQYF.

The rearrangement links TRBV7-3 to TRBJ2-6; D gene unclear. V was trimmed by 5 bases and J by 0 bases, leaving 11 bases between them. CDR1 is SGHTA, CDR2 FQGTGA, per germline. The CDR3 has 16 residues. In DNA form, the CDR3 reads TGTGCCAGCAGCCGTACTCTAGGCTCTGGGGCCAACGTCCTGACTTTC. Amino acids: CASSRTLGSGANVLTF.